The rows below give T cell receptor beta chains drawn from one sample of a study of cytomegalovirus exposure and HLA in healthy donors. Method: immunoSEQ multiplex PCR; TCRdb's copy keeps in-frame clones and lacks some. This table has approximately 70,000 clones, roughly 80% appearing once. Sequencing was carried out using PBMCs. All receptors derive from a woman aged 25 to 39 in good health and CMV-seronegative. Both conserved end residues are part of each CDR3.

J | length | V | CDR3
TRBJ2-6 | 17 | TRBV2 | CASSSGQIISGANVLTF
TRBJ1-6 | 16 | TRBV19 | CASSMTGSGHNSPLHF
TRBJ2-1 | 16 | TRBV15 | CATSRPQGASYNEQFF
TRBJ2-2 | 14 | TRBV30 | CAWSRRANTGELFF
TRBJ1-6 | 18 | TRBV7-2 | CASSPRGGGGTGNSPLHF
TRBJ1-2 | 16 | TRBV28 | CASSEWGTGNPYGYTF
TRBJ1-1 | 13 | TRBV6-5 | CASNRQGVTEAFF
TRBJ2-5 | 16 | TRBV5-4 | CASSSGLAGTQETQYF
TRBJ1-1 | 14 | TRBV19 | CASQLQGANTEAFF
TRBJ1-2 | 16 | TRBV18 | CASSLTAGTVNYGYTF
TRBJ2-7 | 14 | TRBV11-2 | CASSRTGGFYEQYF
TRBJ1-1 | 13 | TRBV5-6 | CASSFTANTEAFF
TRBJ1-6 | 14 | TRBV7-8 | CASSLEGYNSPLHF
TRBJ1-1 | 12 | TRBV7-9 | CSSSFGQAEAFF
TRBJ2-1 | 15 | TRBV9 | CASSVAGVGTNEQFF
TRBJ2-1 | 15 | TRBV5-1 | CASSGAERGGNEQFF
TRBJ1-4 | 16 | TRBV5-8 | CASSLGSGTSNEKLFF
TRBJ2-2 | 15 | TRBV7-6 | CASSLALRSTGELFF
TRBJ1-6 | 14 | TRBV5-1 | CASRVGQGDSPLHF
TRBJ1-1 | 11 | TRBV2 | CASWGGTEAFF
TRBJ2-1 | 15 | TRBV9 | CASSVAGGSDNEQFF
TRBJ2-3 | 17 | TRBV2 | CASRGLAFSTSTDTQYF
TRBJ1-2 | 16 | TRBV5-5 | CASSLLTGTLNYGYTF
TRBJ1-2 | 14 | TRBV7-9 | CAGLDRGQGEGYTF
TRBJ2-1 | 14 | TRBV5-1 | CASSPGTGGDEQFF
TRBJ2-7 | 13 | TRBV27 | CASGSGGAYEQYF
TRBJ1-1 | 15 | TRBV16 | CASSQWSSMNTEAFF
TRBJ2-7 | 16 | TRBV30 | CAWSGSGTGISYEQYF